These 29 T cell receptor beta chains were sequenced from one sample in a study of T-cell reconstitution after alpha-beta-depleted transplantation in children. Unique molecular identifiers were used to barcode this TCRbeta library. Using its own MiXCR run on the PCR reads, TCRdb lists one record per CDR3 protein. The repertoire holds around 500,000 distinct CDR3 sequences, with under 25% as singletons. The input for sequencing was PBMCs, mostly from graft donor cells, taken 360 days after TCRalphabeta/CD19-depleted stem cell transplant. The receptors shown here come from a boy younger than two who had a stem cell transplant for acute myeloid leukemia, so the T cells may come from the graft donor.

The genes are TRBV20-1 and TRBJ2-7; 8 bases match TRBD2. V lost 5 bases, J lost 6 bases, and 3 bases stayed unmatched. Germline CDR1 is DFQATT and CDR2 is SNEGSKA (reference sequence). CDR3 length: 11 amino acids. CDR3 sequence (DNA): TGCAGTGCTGGACTAGCTTCCGAGCAGTACTTC. Translated, it gives CSAGLASEQYF.

This clonotype is a singleton in its sample. This chain uses TRBV28 with TRBJ2-7, with D tentatively TRBD2 (6 bases). The germline gives CDR1 MDHEN, CDR2 SYDVKM. The V end lost 5 bases, the J end lost 3 bases, and 14 bases lay between the germline ends. This CDR3 is 14 amino acids long. The CDR3: CASSGYRERYEQYV. CDR3 DNA: TGTGCCAGCAGTGGCTACCGGGAGCGCTACGAGCAGTACGTC.

This clonotype showed up many times. CDR3 residues: CASSPSPNTEAFF. The CDR3 DNA sequence: TGTGCCAGCAGCCCCTCCCCGAACACTGAAGCTTTCTTT. The chain has TRBV6-2 or TRBV6-3 and TRBJ1-1; D remains ambiguous. This CDR3 is 13 amino acids long. V was trimmed by 6 bases and J by 1 base, leaving 9 bases between them. The germline CDR1 and CDR2 sequences are MNHEY and SVGEGT.

This clonotype was seen ten or more times. The rearrangement uses TRBV11-2 and TRBJ2-7, with 7 bases identical to TRBD1. CDR1 is SGHAT, CDR2 FQNNGV, per germline. V was pared by 5 bases and J by 0 bases, with 7 bases of the junction left unmatched. CDR3 size: 15 residues. The CDR3 nucleotides read TGTGCCAGCAGCCTAGGACAGGCCAGCTCCTACGAGCAGTACTTC. Its translation: CASSLGQASSYEQYF.

This clonotype has more than one count but fewer than ten. The gene calls are TRBV6-1 and TRBJ2-2; 13 bases are shared with TRBD2. The CDR3 extends over 16 amino acids. With 8 bases clipped from V and 4 bases from J, the junction kept 7 bases outside the gene matches. The germline gives CDR1 MNHNS, CDR2 SASEGT. The CDR3 nucleotides are TGTGCCAGCTCCCAGACTAGCGGGGGGACCACCGGGGAGCTGTTTTTT. Its protein product is CASSQTSGGTTGELFF.

The sample holds many counts of this clonotype. This chain links TRBV6-5 with TRBJ1-1, with D possibly being TRBD1 (6 bases). The germline gives CDR1 MNHEY, CDR2 SVGAGI. This CDR3 has 14 residues. The V end was cut by 8 bases, the J end by 1 base, with 14 bases between. CDR3 loop: CASHWGGQNTEAFF. CDR3 nucleotides: TGTGCCAGCCACTGGGGGGGCCAGAACACTGAAGCTTTCTTT.

This clonotype occurred a few times. This chain uses TRBV20-1 with TRBJ2-5; D may be TRBD1 (5 bases). V was clipped by 0 bases and J by 6 bases, with 17 bases between them. The CDR3 is 15 residues long. Germline-derived CDR1 and CDR2 are DFQATT and SNEGSKA (reference sequence). CDR3 DNA: TGCAGTGCTAGAGATAAAAAAAAAGGGGTGAAGACCCAGTACTTC. Translated, it gives CSARDKKKGVKTQYF.

Many counts were recorded for this clonotype. The J gene is TRBJ2-5, the V gene TRBV10-3, with TRBD1 matching 9 bases. The V gene's germline CDR1 is ENHRY and CDR2 SYGVKD. The CDR3 has 13 residues. With V trimmed by 3 bases and J by 6 bases, 2 bases remained unmatched. CDR3 DNA: TGTGCCATCAGTGACGGACAGGGGAAGACCCAGTACTTC. Protein product: CAISDGQGKTQYF.

This clonotype was detected a few times. The chain recombines TRBV12-3 or TRBV12-4 with TRBJ2-1; 11 positions match TRBD2. Trimming at V came to 0 bases and at J to 8 bases, leaving 9 bases not matched to a gene. The CDR3 is made up of 17 amino acids. Here the CDR3 DNA reads TGTGCCAGCAGTTTAGCGATAGCGGGGGGGCCTCTGGATGAGCAGTTCTTC. Encoded protein: CASSLAIAGGPLDEQFF.

Many counts were recorded for this clonotype. The chain carries TRBV29-1 and TRBJ1-2; D not certain. The CDR3 runs 14 residues. The germline V gene encodes CDR1 SQVTM and CDR2 ANQGSEA. V lost 3 bases and J lost 1, with 12 bases in between. The CDR3 region has the DNA TGCAGCGTTGAGCCACCCCTAAGTAACTATGGCTACACCTTC. Amino acid sequence: CSVEPPLSNYGYTF.

This clonotype was found a few times. The chain employs TRBV7-2 and TRBJ1-1; D gene uncertain. Trimming shortened V by 6 bases and J by 4 bases, and 18 bases separated the two germline ends. CDR3 size: 15 residues. Germline CDR1 and CDR2: SGHTA and FQGNSA. CDR3 nucleotides: TGTGCCAGCAGTTTATCGGGCGGAATGGGCACTGAAGCTTTCTTT. Residues: CASSLSGGMGTEAFF.

This clonotype appeared many times. This chain connects TRBV20-1 to TRBJ2-1, with 12 positions matching TRBD2. Per the germline V gene, CDR1 is DFQATT and CDR2 is SNEGSKA (reference sequence). J was trimmed by 12 bases and V by 4 bases; bases with no gene match: 16. This CDR3 is 16 amino acids long. The CDR3, as DNA: TGCAGTGCTACCCTCCCTACTAGCGGGGGGCCCAAGGTGCAGTTCTTC. Translation: CSATLPTSGGPKVQFF.

The chain joins TRBV30 to TRBJ2-2; D not resolved. Deletions cut 1 base from V and 7 bases from J, with 4 bases between. CDR1 is GTSNPN and CDR2 is SVGIG in the germline V gene (reference sequence). This CDR3 has 11 residues. CDR3 residues: CAWSGDGELFF. The CDR3 bases are TGTGCCTGGAGTGGGGACGGGGAGCTGTTTTTT.

The rearrangement links TRBV6-1 to TRBJ2-1; 9 bases are a match to TRBD2. This CDR3 has 15 amino acids. V lost 6 bases to trimming and J lost 7 bases; unmatched junction nucleotides: 10. Germline CDR1 reads MNHNS; CDR2 reads SASEGT. DNA for the CDR3: TGTGCCAGCAGCCCCGATAGCGGGGGTAGGAATGAGCAGTTCTTC. Its protein product is CASSPDSGGRNEQFF.

This clonotype was counted ten times or more. The chain combines TRBV5-1 with TRBJ2-1, with 12 bases aligning to TRBD2. V dropped 3 bases and J dropped 5; count of bases not matched to a gene: 9. CDR3 size: 17 residues. Germline CDR1 reads SGHRS; CDR2 reads YFSETQ. CDR3 sequence reads: CASSSSGGVYFDNEQFF. The DNA for the CDR3 is TGCGCCAGCAGCTCTAGCGGGGGGGTATATTTCGACAATGAGCAGTTCTTC.

This clonotype has at least ten counts. The V and J genes are TRBV20-1 and TRBJ2-3; D possibly uses TRBD1 or TRBD2 (6 bases each). V was clipped by 1 base and J by 4 bases, with 12 bases between them. This CDR3 is 14 amino acids long. Looked up from germline, CDR1 is DFQATT and CDR2 is SNEGSKA (reference sequence). In DNA, the CDR3 is TGCAGTGCTAGAGTACCCGGGGGCCCAGATACGCAGTATTTT. It translates to CSARVPGGPDTQYF.

This clonotype was seen repeatedly, ten times or more. The CDR3 loop reads CASVRDRSSYEQYF. In DNA, the CDR3 is TGCGCCAGCGTTCGGGACAGAAGCTCCTACGAGCAGTACTTC. V is TRBV5-1 and J is TRBJ2-7; 7 nucleotides line up with TRBD1. The CDR3 is 14 amino acids. CDR1 and CDR2 (germline): SGHRS, YFSETQ. The junction had 7 bases not matched to a gene; V was cut back by 7 bases and J by 0 bases. Looking up the rest from reference TRBV5-1 and TRBJ2-7 gives the full variable domain: KAGVTQTPRYLIKTRGQQVTLSCSPISGHRSVSWYQQTPGQGLQFLFEYFSETQRNKGNFPGRFSGRQFSNSRSEMNVSTLELGDSALYLCASVRDRSSYEQYFGPGTRLTVT.

This clonotype was detected only a few times. CDR3 DNA: TGTGCCAGCAGCCAAACGACAGGGAGAAGTGGCTACACCTTC. Protein product: CASSQTTGRSGYTF. The chain uses TRBV3-1 and TRBJ1-2; 7 positions agree with TRBD1. CDR3 length: 14 amino acids. The germline V gene encodes CDR1 LGHDT and CDR2 YNNKEL (reference sequence). V lost 2 bases, J lost 7 bases, and 7 bases stayed unmatched.

The chain joins TRBV29-1 to TRBJ1-1, with D perhaps TRBD1 (5 bases). The CDR3 runs 14 residues. CDR1 is SQVTM, CDR2 ANQGSEA, per germline. Trimming stripped 7 bases from V and 0 bases from J, with 15 bases between. The CDR3 loop is CSATKGPLNTEAFF. CDR3 in DNA: TGCAGCGCGACAAAGGGGCCCCTGAACACTGAAGCTTTCTTT.

The rearrangement links TRBV12-3 or TRBV12-4 to TRBJ2-1, with TRBD2 matching 9 bases. The V and J ends lost 6 bases and 4 bases, in that order; junction bases with no gene match: 7. CDR3 length: 15 residues. CDR3 in amino acids: CASSSVAGAYNEQFF. Written as DNA, the CDR3 is TGTGCCAGCAGCTCCGTAGCGGGGGCGTACAATGAGCAGTTCTTC.

The V call is TRBV6-6, the J call TRBJ2-4; 8 nucleotides agree with TRBD1. V gave up 6 bases and J gave up 2 bases; unmatched junction bases: 6. The germline V gene has CDR1 MNHNY and CDR2 SVGAGI (reference sequence). The length of the CDR3 is 15 residues. DNA for the CDR3: TGTGCCAGCAGCTCAAACAGGGGGACCAAAAACATTCAGTACTTC. This gives the protein CASSSNRGTKNIQYF.

J is TRBJ1-2 and V is TRBV15; tentative D call: TRBD1 (5 bases). The V gene's germline CDR1 is LNHNV and CDR2 YYDKDF (reference sequence). Trimming removed 0 bases from V and 3 bases from J, with 14 bases in between. The CDR3 loop spans 16 amino acids. CDR3 bases: TGTGCCACCAGCAGAGAAGGGGCACAGATATACTATGGCTACACCTTC. Protein: CATSREGAQIYYGYTF.

About this clonotype itself: One base away lies a much larger clone, so this may be a sequencing read error. V is TRBV9 and J is TRBJ2-1; D gene uncertain. Germline values: CDR1 SGDLS, CDR2 YYNGEE. V was cut by 4 bases and J by 5 bases, with 7 bases left in between. This CDR3 has 12 amino acids. The CDR3 DNA follows: TGTGCCAGCAGCATCCGGGACAATGAGCAGTTCTTC. Its protein product is CASSIRDNEQFF.

This clonotype was seen a few times. The chain uses TRBV5-1 and TRBJ2-1; TRBD2 agrees at 8 bases. The V segment lost 4 bases and the J segment 7 bases; nucleotides outside the gene matches: 10. This CDR3 contains 15 residues. Germline V gene lookup returns CDR1 SGHRS and CDR2 YFSETQ. The CDR3: CASSPSGGVVNEQFF. In DNA, the CDR3 is TGCGCCAGCAGCCCGAGCGGGGGAGTGGTGAATGAGCAGTTCTTC.

This clonotype was picked up many times. J is TRBJ2-7 and V is TRBV11-2, with 8 bases matching TRBD1. The CDR3 extends over 17 amino acids. Unmatched junction bases numbered 10, after V lost 0 bases and J lost 3 bases. Germline CDR1 is SGHAT and CDR2 is FQNNGV. CDR3 protein: CASSLDRRTGIGYEQYV. CDR3 DNA sequence: TGTGCCAGCAGCTTAGATCGCCGGACAGGGATTGGCTACGAGCAGTACGTC.

The chain links TRBV12-3 or TRBV12-4 to TRBJ2-2; D possibly corresponds to TRBD2 (6 bases). V dropped 1 base and J dropped 8 bases, with 14 bases sitting between them. The CDR3 consists of 15 residues. This CDR3 reads CASSLGSGGRGELFF. The CDR3 DNA is TGTGCCAGCAGTTTAGGATCCGGGGGTAGGGGGGAGCTGTTTTTT.

The chain combines TRBV10-3 with TRBJ1-2, with 10 positions matching TRBD1. This CDR3 comprises 13 residues. Germline V gene lookup returns CDR1 ENHRY and CDR2 SYGVKD. Germline trimming cut 6 bases from V and 2 bases from J; bases unmatched to any gene: 0. In DNA form, the CDR3 reads TGTGCCATCAGGGACAGGGGGAACTATGGCTACACCTTC. Its translation is CAIRDRGNYGYTF.

The gene calls are TRBV5-1 and TRBJ2-7, with D perhaps given as TRBD1 or TRBD2 (5 bases each). The length of the CDR3 is 14 residues. Trimming stripped 1 base from V and 7 bases from J, with 15 bases between. Germline V CDR1 and CDR2: SGHRS, YFSETQ. CDR3 protein: CASSLRYRDVEQYF. CDR3 nucleotides: TGCGCCAGCAGCTTGCGTTACCGGGACGTTGAGCAGTACTTC.

This clonotype has ten or more counts. The chain uses TRBV10-3 and TRBJ1-1, with 8 bases that match TRBD1. The CDR3 totals 14 residues. Germline trimming cut 10 bases from V and 4 bases from J; bases unmatched to any gene: 11. Looked up from germline, CDR1 is ENHRY and CDR2 is SYGVKD. As DNA, the CDR3 is TGTGCCACTTCATCTGGACAGGGAGGCACTGAAGCTTTCTTT. This gives the protein CATSSGQGGTEAFF.